Reported below is one T cell receptor (beta chain). Treg sorting used a CD4+CD25+CD127-/low gate. The CDR3 spans 15 residues. V was cut by 2 bases and J by 6 bases, with 13 bases left in between. TCRdb re-derived calls from the 5' RACE reads in MiXCR, one entry per CDR3 protein. Found here are about 57,000 distinct CDR3 sequences, approximately 26% of them singletons; the top ten hold 2.2%. The J gene is TRBJ1-4, the V gene TRBV12-3 or TRBV12-4; D might be TRBD1 (6 bases). The source is a female donor with breast cancer. Sequenced input: tumor-infiltrating Tregs sorted from the breast tumor. In DNA form, the CDR3 reads TGTGCCAGCAGTTTAATGGGGGGCGCCGATGAAAAACTGTTTTTT. Translating it yields CASSLMGGADEKLFF.